The TCR beta chain described here comes from a study of blood T cell repertoires in COVID-19. In the study overall: Italy, Spain and the United States were the sources of the convalescent and acute COVID-19 samples. In each case, the material was cDNA or gDNA derived from T cells, B-cell-depleted T cells, or PBMCs.

Donors were grouped by their self-reported clinical history. The V gene lost 0 bases and the J gene lost 8 bases, with 8 bases spanning the gap. The CDR3 spans 13 residues. Looked up from germline, CDR1 is SGHRS and CDR2 is YFSETQ. Methods used by the authors: The assay estimated nucleated cells by amplifying reference gene primers. Here immunoSEQ multiplex PCR was the method, and the copy in TCRdb shows in-frame clones only, minus some. The V and J calls and clone size were taken over from that table, and D and trimming were inferred from the DNA. The sample includes a few hundred thousand clones, 80% of them seen just once.

Material: PBMCs or T cells enriched from blood (not recorded which). The chain carries TRBV5-1 and TRBJ1-4; no clear D gene. The TCR originated in a woman in her thirties or forties with acute COVID-19. The CDR3 is CASSLGQAEKLFF. For the CDR3, the DNA is TGCGCCAGCAGCTTGGGGCAGGCCGAAAAACTGTTTTTT.